These T cell receptor beta chains were read from a single sample in a study of T cell repertoires in cytomegalovirus infection. TCRdb processed the reads anew with MiXCR; each CDR3 protein has one entry. The sample has about 300,000 distinct CDR3 sequences; about 8.8% are singletons. The sequenced sample was PBMCs. The receptors shown here come from a human donor in good health (CMV status not recorded). Some clones in this sample may be carry-over from other donors' samples. The CDR3 runs from the conserved cysteine through the conserved F or W. A D gene is named only where the DNA matches it firmly. Rows may omit the clone size; those that give it use once, few, many or a size class.

D gene,clone size,J gene,CDR3 length,V gene,CDR3 DNA,CDR3 protein
.,many,TRBJ1-4,14,TRBV5-1,TGCGCCAGCAGCTTGACAGCAACTAATGAAAAACTGTTTTTT,CASSLTATNEKLFF
.,many,TRBJ1-5,16,TRBV27,TGTGCCAGCGCCCCCGAGGGAGGGGCGGGCAATCAGCCCCAGCATTTT,CASAPEGGAGNQPQHF
.,many,TRBJ2-1,15,TRBV3-1,TGTGCCACCTCGATTCTAGACTCGCCTAACAATGAGCAGTTCTTC,CATSILDSPNNEQFF
TRBD1,.,TRBJ1-3,16,TRBV5-1,TGCGCCAGCAGCTCTTCACAGGGGGCTTCTGGAAACACCATATATTTT,CASSSSQGASGNTIYF
.,many,TRBJ2-7,15,TRBV27,TGTGCCAGCAGTTCGAACCGGGACCCCCGTTACGAGCAGTACTTC,CASSSNRDPRYEQYF
.,many,TRBJ1-2,13,TRBV5-4,TGTGCCAGCAGCTTGCCGGGGTTCTATGGCTACACCTTC,CASSLPGFYGYTF
.,many,TRBJ1-3,15,TRBV7-9,TGTGCCAGCAGTCGAATTGCCCCCTCTGGAAACACCATATATTTT,CASSRIAPSGNTIYF
.,.,TRBJ2-2,11,TRBV24-1,TGTGCCACCGGAAGGAACGGGGAGCTGTTTTTT,CATGRNGELFF
.,many,TRBJ1-5,15,TRBV6-1,TGTGCCAGCGGGTCCGTCTGGGGGGCCGGTCAGCCCCAGCATTTT,CASGSVWGAGQPQHF
.,.,TRBJ1-4,10,TRBV28,TGTGCCAGCGGCCCAGAAAAACTGTTTTTT,CASGPEKLFF
TRBD1,.,TRBJ1-4,15,TRBV28,TGTGCCAGCAGTAACCCGGGACAGCCTAATGAAAAACTGTTTTTT,CASSNPGQPNEKLFF